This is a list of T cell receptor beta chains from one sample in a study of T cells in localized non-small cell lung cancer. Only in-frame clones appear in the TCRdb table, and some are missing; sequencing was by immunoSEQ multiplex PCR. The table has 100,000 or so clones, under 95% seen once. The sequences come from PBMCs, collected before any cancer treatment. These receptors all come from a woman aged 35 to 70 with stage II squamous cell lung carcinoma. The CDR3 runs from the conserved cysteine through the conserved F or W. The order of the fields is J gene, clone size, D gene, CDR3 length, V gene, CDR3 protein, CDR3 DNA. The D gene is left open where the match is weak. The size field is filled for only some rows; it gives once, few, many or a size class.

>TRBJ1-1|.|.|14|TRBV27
CASSSGTPNTEAFF
TGTGCCAGCAGTTCAGGGACACCAAACACTGAAGCTTTCTTT
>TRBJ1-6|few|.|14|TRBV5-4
CASSPTEGRSPLHF
TGTGCCAGCAGCCCAACGGAGGGCCGTTCACCCCTCCACTTT
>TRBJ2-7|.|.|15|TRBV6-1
CASSAYGSSSYEQYF
TGTGCCAGCAGTGCCTATGGGTCCTCCTCCTACGAGCAGTACTTC
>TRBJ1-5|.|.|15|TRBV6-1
CASSKEVLGNQPQHF
TGTGCCAGCAGCAAGGAGGTACTGGGCAATCAGCCCCAGCATTTT
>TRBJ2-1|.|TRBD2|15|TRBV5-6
CASSDTSGSPNEQFF
TGTGCCAGCAGCGATACTAGCGGGAGCCCTAATGAGCAGTTCTTC
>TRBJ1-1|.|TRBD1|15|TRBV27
CASSLAGTGVAEAFF
TGTGCCAGCAGCCTCGCCGGGACAGGGGTCGCTGAAGCTTTCTTT
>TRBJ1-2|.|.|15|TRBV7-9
CASSLALSDNYGYTF
TGTGCCAGCAGCTTAGCGCTCTCAGATAACTATGGCTACACCTTC
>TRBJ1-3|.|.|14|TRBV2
CASSDWPSGNTIYF
TGTGCCAGCAGTGACTGGCCTAGCGGAAACACCATATATTTT
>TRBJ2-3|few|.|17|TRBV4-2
CASSQDLGQLYTDTQYF
TGTGCCAGCAGCCAGGACCTCGGACAGCTTTACACAGATACGCAGTATTTT
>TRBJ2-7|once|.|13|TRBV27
CASSLLPAGEQYF
TGTGCCAGCAGTTTACTCCCTGCTGGCGAGCAGTACTTC
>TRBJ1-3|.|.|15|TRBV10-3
CAISGETGIGNTIYF
TGTGCCATCAGTGGGGAAACAGGGATCGGAAACACCATATATTTT
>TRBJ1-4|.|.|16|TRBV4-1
CASSLRMGGGNEKLFF
TGCGCCAGCAGCCTAAGGATGGGGGGCGGTAATGAAAAACTGTTTTTT
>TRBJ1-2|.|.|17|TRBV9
CAGSVAARVRSLYGYTF
TGTGCCGGCAGCGTAGCGGCCAGGGTGCGGAGTCTTTATGGCTACACCTTC
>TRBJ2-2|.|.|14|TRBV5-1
CASRLQGFNGELFF
TGCGCCAGCAGGCTGCAGGGTTTCAACGGGGAGCTGTTTTTT
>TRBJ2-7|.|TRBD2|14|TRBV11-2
CASSSPSGSYEQYF
TGTGCCAGCAGCTCCCCTAGCGGCTCCTACGAGCAGTACTTC
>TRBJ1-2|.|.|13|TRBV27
CASSPSHRAGYTF
TGTGCCAGCAGTCCATCCCACAGGGCGGGCTACACCTTC
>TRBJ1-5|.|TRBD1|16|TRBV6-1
CASSDWDRGRYQPQHF
TGTGCCAGCAGTGATTGGGACAGGGGGCGATATCAGCCCCAGCATTTT
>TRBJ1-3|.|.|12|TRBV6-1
CASPGLRGTIYF
TGTGCCAGTCCGGGGCTGCGGGGGACCATATATTTT
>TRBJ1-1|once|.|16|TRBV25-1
CASSPLAARVNTEAFF
TGTGCCAGTTCCCCCTTGGCGGCTCGGGTGAACACTGAAGCTTTCTTT
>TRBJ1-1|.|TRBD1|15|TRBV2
CASSEGGQGNTEAFF
TGTGCCAGCAGTGAAGGGGGACAGGGGAACACTGAAGCTTTCTTT
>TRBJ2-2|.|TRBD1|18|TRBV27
CASRADRWSRSNTGELFF
TGTGCCAGCAGAGCGGACAGGTGGAGCCGCTCAAACACCGGGGAGCTGTTTTTT
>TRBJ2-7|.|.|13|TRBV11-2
CASSSKGAYEQYF
TGTGCCAGCAGCTCTAAGGGGGCCTACGAGCAGTACTTC
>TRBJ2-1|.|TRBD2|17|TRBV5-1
CASSLDGLAGGYNEQFF
TGCGCCAGCAGCTTGGACGGACTAGCGGGAGGCTACAATGAGCAGTTCTTC
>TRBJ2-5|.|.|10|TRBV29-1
CSVESETQYF
TGCAGCGTTGAATCAGAGACCCAGTACTTC
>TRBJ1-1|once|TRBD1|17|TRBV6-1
CASSAVGTGAKNTEAFF
TGTGCCAGCAGTGCAGTTGGGACAGGGGCTAAGAACACTGAAGCTTTCTTT
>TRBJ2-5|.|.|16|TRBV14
CASSQEWSRGLETQYF
TGTGCCAGCAGCCAAGAATGGAGCAGGGGACTCGAGACCCAGTACTTC
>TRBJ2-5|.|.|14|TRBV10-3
CAISDGGRRETQYF
TGTGCCATCAGTGATGGTGGACGCCGAGAGACCCAGTACTTC
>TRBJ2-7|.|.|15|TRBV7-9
CASSPSPGTYYEQYF
TGTGCCAGCAGCCCGTCGCCAGGGACCTACTACGAGCAGTACTTC
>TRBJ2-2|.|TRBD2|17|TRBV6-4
CASSVLAGSTNTGELFF
TGTGCCAGCAGTGTGCTAGCGGGGAGTACGAACACCGGGGAGCTGTTTTTT
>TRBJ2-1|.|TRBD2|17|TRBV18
CASSPPWTSGLYNEQFF
TGTGCCAGCTCACCACCTTGGACTAGCGGCTTATACAATGAGCAGTTCTTC
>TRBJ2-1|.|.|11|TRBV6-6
CASTLVGEQFF
TGTGCCAGCACCCTTGTTGGGGAGCAGTTCTTC
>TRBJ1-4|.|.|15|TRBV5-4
CASSLVGGVGEKLFF
TGTGCCAGCAGCTTGGTAGGGGGTGTTGGTGAAAAACTGTTTTTT
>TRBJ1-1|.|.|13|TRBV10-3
CAISQIMDTEAFF
TGTGCCATCAGTCAGATCATGGACACTGAAGCTTTCTTT
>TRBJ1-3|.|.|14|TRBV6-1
CASRHSNNGNTIYF
TGTGCCAGCAGGCACAGTAACAATGGAAACACCATATATTTT
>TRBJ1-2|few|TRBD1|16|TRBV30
CAWSPGGRGPHYGYTF
TGTGCCTGGAGTCCCGGGGGGAGGGGGCCTCACTATGGCTACACCTTC
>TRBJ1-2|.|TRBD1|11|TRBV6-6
CASTQGDGYTF
TGTGCCAGCACCCAGGGGGACGGCTACACCTTC
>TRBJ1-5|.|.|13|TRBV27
CASSNTVNQPQHF
TGTGCCAGCAGTAATACCGTAAATCAGCCCCAGCATTTT
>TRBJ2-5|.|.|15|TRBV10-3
CAISESLGNQETQYF
TGTGCCATCAGTGAGTCATTGGGGAATCAAGAGACCCAGTACTTC
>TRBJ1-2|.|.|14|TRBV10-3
CAIRASTGTYGYTF
TGTGCCATCAGGGCCTCCACAGGGACCTATGGCTACACCTTC
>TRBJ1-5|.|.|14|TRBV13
CASSRGGGNQPQHF
TGTGCCAGCAGCCGCGGGGGGGGGAATCAGCCCCAGCATTTT
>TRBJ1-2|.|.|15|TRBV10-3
CAIRDFTESHYGYTF
TGTGCCATCAGGGACTTCACAGAATCCCACTATGGCTACACCTTC
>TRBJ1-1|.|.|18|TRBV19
CASSMMGHGLGTNTEAFF
TGTGCCAGTAGTATGATGGGACACGGTCTAGGGACCAACACTGAAGCTTTCTTT